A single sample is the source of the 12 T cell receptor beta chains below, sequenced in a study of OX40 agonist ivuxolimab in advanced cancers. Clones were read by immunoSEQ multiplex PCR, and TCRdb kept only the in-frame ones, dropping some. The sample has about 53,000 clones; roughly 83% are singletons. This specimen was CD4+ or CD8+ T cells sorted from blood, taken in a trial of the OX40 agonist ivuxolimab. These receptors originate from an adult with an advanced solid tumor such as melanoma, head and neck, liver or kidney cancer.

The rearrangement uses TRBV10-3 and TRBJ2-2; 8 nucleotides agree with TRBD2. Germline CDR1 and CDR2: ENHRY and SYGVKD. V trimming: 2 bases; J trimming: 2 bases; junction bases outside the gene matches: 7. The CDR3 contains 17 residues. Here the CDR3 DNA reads TGTGCCATCAGTGAGCTAGGACTAGCCGCAAACACCGGGGAGCTGTTTTTT. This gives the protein CAISELGLAANTGELFF.

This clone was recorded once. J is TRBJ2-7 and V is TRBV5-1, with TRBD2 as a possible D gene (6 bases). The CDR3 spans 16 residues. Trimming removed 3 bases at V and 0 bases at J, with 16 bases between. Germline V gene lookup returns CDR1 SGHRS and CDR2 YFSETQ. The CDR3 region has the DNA TGCGCCAGCAGCTGGGGAATAAGCGGGTCCTCCTACGAGCAGTACTTC. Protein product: CASSWGISGSSYEQYF.

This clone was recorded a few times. The CDR3 DNA reads as TGTGCCAGCAACAGCGGGACCGGGAGGAATGAGCAGTTCTTC. Its translation is CASNSGTGRNEQFF. This chain joins TRBV14 and TRBJ2-1; 7 nucleotides match TRBD2. The CDR3 extends over 14 amino acids. Germline V gives CDR1 SGHDN, CDR2 FVKESK. V lost 7 bases, J lost 7 bases, and 10 bases stayed unmatched.

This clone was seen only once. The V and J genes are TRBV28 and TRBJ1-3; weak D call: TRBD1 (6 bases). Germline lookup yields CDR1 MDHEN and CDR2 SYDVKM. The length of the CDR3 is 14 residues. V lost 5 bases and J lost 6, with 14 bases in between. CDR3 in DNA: TGTGCCAGCAGTAGTTCGGGGGGCCAAAACACCATATATTTT. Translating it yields CASSSSGGQNTIYF.

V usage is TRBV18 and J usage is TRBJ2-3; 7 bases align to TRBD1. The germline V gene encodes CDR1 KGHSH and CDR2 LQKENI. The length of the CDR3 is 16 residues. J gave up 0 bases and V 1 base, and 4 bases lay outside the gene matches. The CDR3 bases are TGTGCCAGCTCACCACAAGGACAGGTTAGCACAGATACGCAGTATTTT. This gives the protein CASSPQGQVSTDTQYF.

CDR3 sequence (DNA): TGTGCCAGCAGCTTGGGGGACAGGAACACTGAAGCTTTCTTT. Translated, it gives CASSLGDRNTEAFF. This chain joins TRBV5-4 and TRBJ1-1, with 7 bases fitting TRBD1. This CDR3 region has 14 residues. V was clipped by 0 bases and J by 1 base; unmatched bases: 0. The germline CDR1 and CDR2 sequences are SGHNT and YYREEE (reference sequence).

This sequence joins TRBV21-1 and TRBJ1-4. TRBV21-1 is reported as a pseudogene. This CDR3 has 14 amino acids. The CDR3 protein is CASSNSEPNEKLFF. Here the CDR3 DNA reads TGTGCCAGCAGCAATTCGGAGCCTAATGAAAAACTGTTTTTT.

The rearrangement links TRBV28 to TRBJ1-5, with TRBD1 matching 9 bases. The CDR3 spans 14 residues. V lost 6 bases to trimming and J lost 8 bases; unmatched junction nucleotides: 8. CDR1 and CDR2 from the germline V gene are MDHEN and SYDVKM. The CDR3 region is CASRTGQGMEPQHF. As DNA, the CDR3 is TGTGCCAGCAGGACCGGACAGGGGATGGAGCCCCAGCATTTT.

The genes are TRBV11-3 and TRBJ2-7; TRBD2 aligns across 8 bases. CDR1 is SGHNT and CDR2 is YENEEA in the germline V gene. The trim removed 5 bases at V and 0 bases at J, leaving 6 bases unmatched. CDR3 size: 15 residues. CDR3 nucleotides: TGTGCCAGCAGCCCCCCGGGAGGGCTCTCCTACGAGCAGTACTTC. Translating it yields CASSPPGGLSYEQYF.

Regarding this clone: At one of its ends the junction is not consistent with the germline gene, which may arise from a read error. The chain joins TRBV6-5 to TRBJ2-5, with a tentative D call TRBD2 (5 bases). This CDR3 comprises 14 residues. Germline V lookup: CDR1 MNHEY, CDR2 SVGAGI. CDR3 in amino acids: CASSYYSAAGTQYF. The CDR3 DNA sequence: TGTGCCAGCAGCTACTATAGCGCGGCGGGGACCCAGTACTTC.

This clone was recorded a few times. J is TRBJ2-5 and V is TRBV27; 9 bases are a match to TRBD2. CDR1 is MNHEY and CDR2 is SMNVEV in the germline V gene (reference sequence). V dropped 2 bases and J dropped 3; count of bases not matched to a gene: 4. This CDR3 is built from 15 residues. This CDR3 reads CASSLGGRAEETQYF. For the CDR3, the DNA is TGTGCCAGCAGTTTAGGCGGGAGGGCCGAAGAGACCCAGTACTTC.

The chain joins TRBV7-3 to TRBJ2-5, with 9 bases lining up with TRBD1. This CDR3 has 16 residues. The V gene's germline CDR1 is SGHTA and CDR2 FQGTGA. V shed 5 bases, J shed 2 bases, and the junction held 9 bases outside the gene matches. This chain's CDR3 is CASSAGTGSLQETQYF. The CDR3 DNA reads TGTGCCAGCAGCGCCGGGACAGGGTCGCTTCAAGAGACCCAGTACTTC.